This T cell receptor (beta chain) was observed in a study of glioma-infiltrating T cells after dendritic cell vaccination. Overall study: Three intradermal dendritic cell vaccine injections were given every two weeks.

Profiled with immunoSEQ multiplex PCR; TCRdb holds only in-frame clones, not every one. Of about 73,000 clones in the sample, over 70% are singletons; the top ten hold 2.1%. PBMC sampling occurred before vaccination, two weeks after the third dose, and at progression. This CDR3 comprises 15 residues. J was trimmed by 3 bases and V by 4 bases; bases with no gene match: 8. CDR1 SGHRS and CDR2 YFSETQ come from the germline V gene. This sample comprised blood, obtained before dendritic cell vaccination. V usage is TRBV5-1 and J usage is TRBJ1-1, with TRBD1 matching over 8 bases. This clonotype was obtained from a human donor with glioblastoma. Here the CDR3 reads CASSGATGVDTEAFF. The CDR3 coding sequence is TGCGCCAGCAGCGGGGCGACAGGGGTCGACACTGAAGCTTTCTTT.